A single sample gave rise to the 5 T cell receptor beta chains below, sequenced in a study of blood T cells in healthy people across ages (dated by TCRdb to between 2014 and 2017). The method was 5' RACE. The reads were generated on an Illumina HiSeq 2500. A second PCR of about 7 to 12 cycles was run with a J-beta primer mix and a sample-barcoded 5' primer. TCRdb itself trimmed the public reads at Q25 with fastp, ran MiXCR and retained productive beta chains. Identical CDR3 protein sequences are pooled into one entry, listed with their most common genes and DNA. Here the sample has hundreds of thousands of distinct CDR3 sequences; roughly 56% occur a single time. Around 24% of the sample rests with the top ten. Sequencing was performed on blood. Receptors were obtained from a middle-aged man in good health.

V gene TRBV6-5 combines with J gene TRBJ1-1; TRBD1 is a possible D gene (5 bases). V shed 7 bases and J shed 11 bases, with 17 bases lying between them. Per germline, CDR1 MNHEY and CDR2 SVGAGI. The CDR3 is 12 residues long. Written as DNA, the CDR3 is TGTGCCAGCACCAATGATCAGGGTGTGGCTTTCTTT. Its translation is CASTNDQGVAFF.

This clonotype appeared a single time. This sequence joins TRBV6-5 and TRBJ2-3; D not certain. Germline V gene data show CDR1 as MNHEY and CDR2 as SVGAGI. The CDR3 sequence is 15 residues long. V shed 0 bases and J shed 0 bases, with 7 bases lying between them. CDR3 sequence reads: CASSYSPGSTDTQYF. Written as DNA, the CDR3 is TGTGCCAGCAGTTACTCGCCGGGCAGCACAGATACGCAGTATTTT.

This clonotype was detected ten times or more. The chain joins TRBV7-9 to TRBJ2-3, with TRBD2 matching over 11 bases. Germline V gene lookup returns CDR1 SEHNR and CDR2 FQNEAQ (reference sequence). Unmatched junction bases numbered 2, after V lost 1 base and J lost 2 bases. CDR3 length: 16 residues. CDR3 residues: CASSLGLAGSTDTQYF. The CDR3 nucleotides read TGTGCCAGCAGCTTAGGACTAGCGGGGTCCACAGATACGCAGTATTTT.

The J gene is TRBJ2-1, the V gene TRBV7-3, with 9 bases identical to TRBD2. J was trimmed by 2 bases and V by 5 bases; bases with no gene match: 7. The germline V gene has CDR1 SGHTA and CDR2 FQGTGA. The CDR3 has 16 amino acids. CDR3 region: CASSISGGGAYNEQFF. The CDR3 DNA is TGTGCCAGCAGCATTAGCGGGGGAGGGGCCTACAATGAGCAGTTCTTC.

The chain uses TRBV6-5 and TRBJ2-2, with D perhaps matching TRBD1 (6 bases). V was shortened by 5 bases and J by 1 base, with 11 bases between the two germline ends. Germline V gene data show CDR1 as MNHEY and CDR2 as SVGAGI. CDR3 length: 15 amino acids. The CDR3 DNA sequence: TGTGCCAGCAGTAGGGGACACCAGAACACCGGGGAGCTGTTTTTT. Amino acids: CASSRGHQNTGELFF.